The 19 T cell receptor beta chains given below trace back to one sample, sequenced in a study of cytomegalovirus exposure and HLA in healthy donors. The PCR employed 60 Vbeta primers together with 13 Jbeta primers. Profiling relied on immunoSEQ multiplex PCR, and the TCRdb table lists in-frame clones only, not all of them. There are 100,000 to 150,000 clones in the sample; more than 65% occur only once, and roughly 4.1% lies in the top ten. Source material: PBMCs. These receptors all come from a man aged 18 to 29 in good health and CMV-seropositive.

The V and J genes are TRBV7-2 and TRBJ2-5; no definite D call. The DNA end lines up better with TRBJ2-7; the J call may be wrong. The germline V gene encodes CDR1 SGHTA and CDR2 FQGNSA. The CDR3 sequence is 14 residues long. This CDR3 is CASSLAWSSYEQYF. The CDR3 DNA sequence: TGTGCCAGCAGCTTAGCGTGGAGCTCCTACGAGCAGTACTTC.

This clone was observed a handful of times. DNA of the CDR3: TGCGCCAGCAGCCAAGACCCAGCGGGAGTTGAAGGGGCCAACGTCCTGACTTTC. Amino acid sequence: CASSQDPAGVEGANVLTF. The V gene is TRBV4-3, the J gene TRBJ2-6, with TRBD2 matching 8 bases. CDR1 and CDR2 from the germline V gene are LGHNA and YSLEER. The CDR3 loop spans 18 amino acids. Losses at the gene ends were 0 bases for V and 4 bases for J; bases not matched to a gene: 8.

The V call is TRBV5-6, the J call TRBJ2-2, with a possible D match to TRBD1 (6 bases). Germline values: CDR1 SGHDT, CDR2 YYEEEE. V lost 6 bases and J 5 bases, leaving 20 bases between the germline ends. CDR3 length: 16 amino acids. As DNA, the CDR3 is TGTGCCAGCATTTCTCAGGGGTCTTTCGGGACCGGGGAGCTGTTTTTT. It encodes CASISQGSFGTGELFF.

V gene TRBV11-2 combines with J gene TRBJ1-1; D might be TRBD1 (5 bases). Trimming removed 1 base at V and 3 bases at J, with 15 bases between. This CDR3 contains 16 residues. Germline CDR1 SGHAT, CDR2 FQNNGV. The CDR3 loop reads CASSLVGGGVDTEAFF. The DNA of the CDR3 is TGTGCCAGCAGCTTAGTGGGGGGGGGTGTGGACACTGAAGCTTTCTTT. Looking up the rest from reference TRBV11-2 and TRBJ1-1 gives the full variable domain: EAGVAQSPRYKIIEKRQSVAFWCNPISGHATLYWYQQILGQGPKLLIQFQNNGVVDDSQLPKDRFSAERLKGVDSTLKIQPAKLEDSAVYLCASSLVGGGVDTEAFFGQGTRLTVV.

This clone was counted between two and nine times. The chain has TRBV7-8 and TRBJ2-2, with D tentatively TRBD2 (7 bases). The CDR3 loop spans 16 amino acids. Between the trimmed V and J ends, which lost 7 bases and 4 bases, there was a span of 19 bases. CDR1 and CDR2 from the germline V gene are SGHVS and FQNEAQ. The CDR3 DNA is TGTGCCAGCAAGGGGGGAGGGGCCGGGGGCACCGGGGAGCTGTTTTTT. It codes for CASKGGGAGGTGELFF.

V is TRBV2 and J is TRBJ2-2, with 7 bases fitting TRBD1. Trimming took 4 bases from V and 0 from J; bases not matched to a gene: 2. CDR1 and CDR2 (germline): SNHLY, FYNNEI. There are 15 residues in the CDR3. The CDR3 loop is CASSVTGTNTGELFF. CDR3 bases: TGTGCCAGCAGTGTGACAGGGACGAACACCGGGGAGCTGTTTTTT.

V usage is TRBV11-2 and J usage is TRBJ1-4, with D unclear. Trimming stripped 2 bases from V and 8 bases from J, with 12 bases between. CDR3 length: 14 residues. Per germline, CDR1 SGHAT and CDR2 FQNNGV. CDR3 sequence reads: CASSLSRGGEKLFF. Written as DNA, the CDR3 is TGTGCCAGCAGCTTATCACGGGGTGGGGAAAAACTGTTTTTT.

This clone was seen a single time. This chain uses TRBV5-1 with TRBJ2-5, with 9 positions matching TRBD1. With 1 base clipped from V and 5 bases from J, the junction kept 3 bases outside the gene matches. CDR1 and CDR2 from the germline V gene are SGHRS and YFSETQ. The length of the CDR3 is 14 residues. DNA for the CDR3: TGCGCCAGCAGCTTGACAGGGGGCAGCGAGACCCAGTACTTC. This sequence encodes CASSLTGGSETQYF. The variable domain in full, completed from reference TRBV5-1 and TRBJ2-5, reads KAGVTQTPRYLIKTRGQQVTLSCSPISGHRSVSWYQQTPGQGLQFLFEYFSETQRNKGNFPGRFSGRQFSNSRSEMNVSTLELGDSALYLCASSLTGGSETQYFGPGTRLLVL.

This clone showed up just a few times. The chain is built from TRBV6-5 and TRBJ2-1, with 12 bases that match TRBD2. V trimming: 8 bases; J trimming: 5 bases; junction bases outside the gene matches: 7. CDR3 length: 15 residues. The germline gives CDR1 MNHEY, CDR2 SVGAGI. The CDR3 DNA sequence: TGTGCCAGCGGGCGGACTAGCGGGAAAGACAATGAGCAGTTCTTC. Amino acids: CASGRTSGKDNEQFF.

This clone came up a few times. The chain joins TRBV9 to TRBJ2-3; maybe TRBD2 (6 bases). Germline CDR1 is SGDLS and CDR2 is YYNGEE. The CDR3 has 15 amino acids. V was cut by 4 bases and J by 0 bases, with 12 bases left in between. The CDR3 reads CASSTGDSSTDTQYF. The CDR3 nucleotides are TGTGCCAGCAGCACTGGGGACTCGAGCACAGATACGCAGTATTTT.

The chain has TRBV21-1 and TRBJ2-5; no check of the table's D call, TRBD2, against the DNA was made. TRBV21-1 is an annotated pseudogene. CDR3 length equals 18 residues. This CDR3 reads CASSKARGTQPEGETQYF. CDR3 nucleotide sequence: TGTGCCAGCAGCAAAGCCCGGGGGACCCAACCCGAGGGGGAGACCCAGTACTTC.

This clone was seen a handful of times. Here the CDR3 reads CASGETQETQYF. CDR3 nucleotides: TGCGCCAGCGGGGAGACCCAAGAGACCCAGTACTTC. The chain has TRBV10-2 and TRBJ2-5; D perhaps matches TRBD2 (5 bases). This CDR3 is 12 amino acids long. Germline values: CDR1 WSHSY, CDR2 SAAADI. The V end lost 8 bases, the J end lost 1 base, and 8 bases lay between the germline ends.

The chain couples TRBV7-9 to TRBJ2-7; TRBD2 matches 7 bases. J gave up 3 bases and V 7 bases, and 12 bases lay outside the gene matches. Germline V gene lookup returns CDR1 SEHNR and CDR2 FQNEAQ (reference sequence). This CDR3 has 15 residues. This chain's CDR3 is CASNTDQRGYYEQYF. CDR3 in DNA: TGTGCCAGCAACACAGACCAGCGGGGATACTACGAGCAGTACTTC.

V usage is TRBV4-1 and J usage is TRBJ2-2, with D perhaps TRBD2 (6 bases). The germline gives CDR1 MGHRA, CDR2 YSYEKL. Trimming took 0 bases from V and 2 from J, leaving 16 bases between them. CDR3 size: 18 residues. Here the CDR3 reads CASSQDPSDSLNTGELFF. The CDR3 DNA follows: TGCGCCAGCAGCCAAGATCCTAGCGATTCACTTAACACCGGGGAGCTGTTTTTT.

This rearrangement joins TRBV13 to TRBJ2-1; no definite D call. CDR3 size: 14 residues. Trimming cost V 1 base and J 4 bases, with 8 bases left between them. The germline V gene encodes CDR1 PRHDT and CDR2 FYEKMQ (reference sequence). The CDR3 bases are TGTGCCAGCAGCTTAGAACAGCTATACAATGAGCAGTTCTTC. This codes for CASSLEQLYNEQFF.

The genes are TRBV11-2 and TRBJ2-6; TRBD1 is a possible D gene (5 bases). The V end lost 2 bases, the J end lost 3 bases, and 11 bases lay between the germline ends. The CDR3 is 16 residues long. Germline-derived CDR1 and CDR2 are SGHAT and FQNNGV. The CDR3 protein is CASSLQGLGGANVLTF. CDR3 in DNA: TGTGCCAGCAGCTTACAGGGTCTTGGTGGGGCCAACGTCCTGACTTTC.

This chain links TRBV19 with TRBJ1-5; 8 nucleotides align to TRBD1. The germline CDR1 and CDR2 sequences are LNHDA and SQIVND (reference sequence). This CDR3 contains 15 residues. After removal of 2 bases from V and 3 bases from J, the junction contained 3 bases not matched to a gene. As DNA, the CDR3 is TGTGCCAGTAGTATATCCAGGGGGCACAATCAGCCCCAGCATTTT. As protein: CASSISRGHNQPQHF.

The chain recombines TRBV30 with TRBJ2-3; TRBD1 matches 10 bases. CDR1 and CDR2 from the germline V gene are GTSNPN and SVGIG (reference sequence). Losses at the gene ends were 0 bases for V and 4 bases for J; bases not matched to a gene: 10. The CDR3 has 17 amino acids. The chain's CDR3 is CAWSVGTGAVLADTQYF. CDR3 coding DNA: TGTGCCTGGAGTGTCGGGACAGGGGCCGTCTTGGCAGATACGCAGTATTTT.

The V and J genes are TRBV6-5 and TRBJ1-2; 7 nucleotides agree with TRBD1. Germline V CDR1 and CDR2: MNHEY, SVGAGI. The CDR3 consists of 13 residues. V shed 6 bases and J 4 bases; nucleotides not matched to a gene: 5. CDR3 region: CASRTDRTYGYTF. In nucleotides, the CDR3 is TGTGCCAGCAGAACGGACAGGACCTATGGCTACACCTTC.